Below are 11 T cell receptor beta chains sequenced from a single sample in a study of shared clonotypes between healthy human individuals (dated by TCRdb to the early 2020s). Library method: the immunoSEQ multiplex PCR assay. The immuneACCESS repertoire file appears here via TCRdb, limited to in-frame rearrangements. These files lack a portion of the clones; in checked studies, under half of the deficit traces to unresolved V genes, and the cause of the others is not known. The sample table lists hundreds of thousands of clones, about 91% of them with a count of one. 24% of the sample is taken by the ten largest. CD8 naive samples consisted of CD45RO-negative cells that were positively selected for CCR7, yielding a CD45RA+CCR7+ population without TemRA cells. The specimen sequenced was naive CD8+ T cells sorted from blood. Read against the paper, the sample's cell subset or site label means: CD45RA+CCR7+. Source of these receptors: a man in his thirties or forties in good health.

The rearrangement joins TRBV13 to TRBJ2-7; 8 positions agree with TRBD2. The CDR3 has 15 residues. The ends lost 1 base at V and 4 bases at J; junction bases unmatched: 6. Germline V gives CDR1 PRHDT, CDR2 FYEKMQ (reference sequence). This CDR3 is CASSLAGGGIYEQYF. Here the CDR3 DNA reads TGTGCCAGCAGCTTAGCGGGAGGGGGGATATACGAGCAGTACTTC.

The rearrangement uses TRBV29-1 and TRBJ2-1, with D possibly being TRBD2 (7 bases). The V gene lost 3 bases and the J gene lost 2 bases, with 20 bases spanning the gap. CDR1 is SQVTM, CDR2 ANQGSEA, per germline. The CDR3 is made up of 17 amino acids. This CDR3 is CSVELLGAGVPYNEQFF. DNA for the CDR3: TGCAGCGTTGAGCTCCTGGGGGCGGGAGTCCCCTACAATGAGCAGTTCTTC.

The chain couples TRBV10-2 to TRBJ1-3; 7 nucleotides agree with TRBD1. Germline V gives CDR1 WSHSY, CDR2 SAAADI. This CDR3 has 17 residues. The V gene end was trimmed by 7 bases and the J gene end by 0 bases; junction bases not matched to a gene: 12. The CDR3 coding sequence is TGCGCCAGCAAGGGGGGCAGGGGGGATATCTCTGGAAACACCATATATTTT. Translation gives CASKGGRGDISGNTIYF.

This chain links TRBV4-3 with TRBJ2-7; TRBD1 aligns across 9 bases. The CDR3 has 15 residues. Germline V gene lookup returns CDR1 LGHNA and CDR2 YSLEER. J was trimmed by 3 bases and V by 1 base; bases with no gene match: 4. CDR3 in DNA: TGCGCCAGCAGCCAAGCAACAGGGGGCGGCTACGAGCAGTACTTC. Amino acid sequence: CASSQATGGGYEQYF.

The chain employs TRBV6-6 and TRBJ1-5, with a possible D match to TRBD1 (6 bases). CDR3 length equals 15 residues. Germline-derived CDR1 and CDR2 are MNHNY and SVGAGI (reference sequence). V dropped 11 bases and J dropped 3 bases, with 20 bases sitting between them. The DNA of the CDR3 is TGTGCCGGGAGTGAGGGGGGCGAATCCAATCAGCCCCAGCATTTT. It is translated as CAGSEGGESNQPQHF.

The V gene is TRBV30, the J gene TRBJ2-7; 8 bases map to TRBD1. This CDR3 has 15 amino acids. CDR1 and CDR2 (germline): GTSNPN, SVGIG (reference sequence). With V trimmed by 0 bases and J by 0 bases, 4 bases remained unmatched. The CDR3 region has the DNA TGTGCCTGGAGTGTCGGGACAGGCTTCTCCTACGAGCAGTACTTC. This translates into CAWSVGTGFSYEQYF.

CDR3 nucleotides: TGTGCCAGCAGCTTAGCGGGGCCCAGGGGTGGAACTGAAGCTTTCTTT. Translating it yields CASSLAGPRGGTEAFF. V usage is TRBV7-2 and J usage is TRBJ1-1, with D possibly TRBD1 on 6 matching bases. Trimming shortened V by 0 bases and J by 5 bases, and 16 bases separated the two germline ends. The CDR3 is made up of 16 amino acids. Germline CDR1 SGHTA, CDR2 FQGNSA.

This chain joins TRBV19 and TRBJ2-1, with 8 positions matching TRBD2. Trimming at V came to 3 bases and at J to 9 bases, leaving 4 bases not matched to a gene. The CDR3 totals 13 residues. The V gene's germline CDR1 is LNHDA and CDR2 SQIVND (reference sequence). The CDR3: CASSMGLVSEQFF. In DNA form, the CDR3 reads TGTGCCAGTAGTATGGGACTAGTTAGTGAGCAGTTCTTC.

The chain employs TRBV9 and TRBJ1-1; D is ambiguous. This CDR3 contains 15 residues. CDR1 SGDLS and CDR2 YYNGEE come from the germline V gene. The V end lost 0 bases, the J end lost 1 base, and 10 bases lay between the germline ends. As DNA, the CDR3 is TGTGCCAGCAGCGTAGGGGAGGGCCGGAACACTGAAGCTTTCTTT. It translates to CASSVGEGRNTEAFF. The full variable domain, in which reference TRBV9 and TRBJ1-1 provide the parts outside the CDR3, is DSGVTQTPKHLITATGQRVTLRCSPRSGDLSVYWYQQSLDQGLQFLIQYYNGEERAKGNILERFSAQQFPDLHSELNLSSLELGDSALYFCASSVGEGRNTEAFFGQGTRLTVV.

The chain recombines TRBV5-5 with TRBJ2-2; possibly TRBD1 for D (5 bases). The CDR3 loop spans 16 amino acids. The V and J ends lost 5 bases and 4 bases respectively, with 18 bases between them. Germline V gene data show CDR1 as SGHKS and CDR2 as YYEKEE (reference sequence). CDR3 sequence: CASRDRTRVGTGELFF. The CDR3 DNA reads TGTGCCAGCAGGGATCGGACCAGGGTGGGCACCGGGGAGCTGTTTTTT.

V gene TRBV6-6 combines with J gene TRBJ1-1; 11 nucleotides match TRBD1. V shed 5 bases, J shed 1 base, and the junction held 6 bases outside the gene matches. CDR3 length equals 16 residues. Germline V lookup: CDR1 MNHNY, CDR2 SVGAGI (reference sequence). CDR3 sequence: CASSHGQGASNTEAFF. For the CDR3, the DNA is TGTGCCAGCAGTCACGGACAGGGGGCGTCGAACACTGAAGCTTTCTTT.